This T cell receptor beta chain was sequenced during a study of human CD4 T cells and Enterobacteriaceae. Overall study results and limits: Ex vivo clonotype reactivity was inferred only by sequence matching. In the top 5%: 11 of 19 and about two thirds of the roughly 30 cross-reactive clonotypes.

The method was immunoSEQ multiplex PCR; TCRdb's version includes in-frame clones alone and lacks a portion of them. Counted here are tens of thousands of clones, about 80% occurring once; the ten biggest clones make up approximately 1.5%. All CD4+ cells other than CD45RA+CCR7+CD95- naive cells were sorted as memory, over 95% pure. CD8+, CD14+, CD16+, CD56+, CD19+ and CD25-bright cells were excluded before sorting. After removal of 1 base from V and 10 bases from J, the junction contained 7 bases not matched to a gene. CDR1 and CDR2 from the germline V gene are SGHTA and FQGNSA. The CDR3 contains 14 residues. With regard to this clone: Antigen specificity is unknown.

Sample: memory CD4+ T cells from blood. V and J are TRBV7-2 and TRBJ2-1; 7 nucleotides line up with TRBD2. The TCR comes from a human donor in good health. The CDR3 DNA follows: TGTGCCAGCAGCTTAGATTGGGAGGGCCGGGAGCAGTTCTTC. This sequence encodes CASSLDWEGREQFF.